This note documents a single T cell receptor (beta chain) sequence. There is no known antigen for this receptor. Base qualities are not recorded, but no much larger clone differs from it by a single base. TCRbeta CDR3 regions were amplified from genomic DNA using the immunoSEQ Assay, a bias-controlled multiplex PCR. In the source study's methods: The number of nucleated cells in each sample was estimated from the amplification of reference gene primers within the assay. To quantify the absolute abundance of each unique TCRbeta CDR3 rearrangement, sequence reads were collapsed and filtered. For each sample, productive Simpson clonality was calculated as the square root of Simpson's diversity index across productive rearrangements. The source is immuneACCESS, and TCRdb retained only in-frame sequences with V and J called. Part of the clones is not carried over; for the studies checked, unresolved V genes explain less than half of this, and the remainder is unexplained. The V and J calls and clone size come from that table; D and trimming were worked out from the DNA. Across this sample there are roughly 250,000 clones, with approximately 91% seen only once. 2.1% of the sample is held by the ten biggest clonotypes.

A second Seattle source provided samples from volunteer blood donors who had recovered from COVID-19. Each collaborating institution followed its own protocols to collect whole blood in K2EDTA tubes. For TCRbeta analysis, collaborator samples were shipped as frozen whole blood, as isolated PBMCs, or as DNA extracted from either sample type. This sample stems from a study of blood T cell repertoires in COVID-19 (TCRdb year 2020). In the study overall: Samples from collaborators originated in the United States, Italy and Spain and spanned both the acute and convalescent phases of COVID-19. HLA class I and class II types, where available, came from metadata supplied by the sample provider rather than from assay-based typing. The samples were drawn from the first 160 participants of the ongoing ImmuneRACE study and from about 1,200 subjects provided by 6 global collaborators. A de-identified subject ID, COVID-19 status, age in years and sex were almost always included in the sample metadata. The repertoires were made available in a free public database intended to serve as a resource for research on the immune response to SARS-CoV-2. Subjects who had been exposed to COVID-19, were actively infected with it, or had recovered from it provided the deeply sampled blood TCRbeta repertoires that made up the dataset. The material from the prospective study consisted of cDNA or gDNA derived from T cells, B-cell-depleted T cells, or PBMCs.

General findings and caveats noted by the study authors: The amount of clinical and demographic metadata varied by source and participant and was provided uncurated.

For CDR1 and CDR2, the germline V gene lists MNHEY and SVGAGI. The junction carries 13 bases between V and J, which are trimmed by 6 bases and 2 bases respectively. The CDR3 contains 14 residues, cysteine and phenylalanine counted. Solely the CDR3 DNA is kept, with 42 bases framed from the first base. The sequence is built from TRBV6-5 and TRBJ2-5, with a weak D call of TRBD2 (6 bases match). The TCR originated in a woman aged 35 to 49 who had recovered from COVID-19. Sequencing input: peripheral blood. Read as DNA, the sequence is TGTGCCAGCAGGGATACGGGACTTCAAGAGACCCAGTACTTC. The translation is CASRDTGLQETQYF.